This is a list of T cell receptor beta chains from one sample in a study of blood T cells in healthy people across ages. TCRdb passed the 5' RACE reads through MiXCR, listing each CDR3 protein once. The table includes 550,000 to 700,000 distinct CDR3 sequences, roughly 29% detected once. The source material was blood. The receptor set was obtained from a woman in her sixties or seventies in good health. Both conserved end residues are part of each CDR3. D genes are given only for firm matches. The size field is filled for only some rows; it gives once, few, many or a size class.

CASSHWTSGGASDTQYF,TGCGCCAGCAGCCACTGGACTAGCGGGGGGGCTTCAGATACGCAGTATTTT,.,TRBJ2-3,TRBV4-3,TRBD2
CASSQRQASYTGELFF,TGTGCCAGCAGCCAGAGACAGGCCTCCTACACCGGGGAGCTGTTTTTT,few,TRBJ2-2,TRBV7-3,.
CASSLGQGATNTEAFF,TGTGCCAGCAGCCTTGGACAGGGGGCCACTAACACCGAAGCTTTCTTT,.,TRBJ1-1,TRBV14,TRBD1
CAISPQAGYYGQYF,TGTGCCATCAGCCCCCAAGCGGGGTACTACGGGCAGTACTTC,few,TRBJ2-7,TRBV10-3,TRBD2
CASSSAPYEQYF,TGTGCCAGCAGCTCCGCACCCTACGAGCAGTACTTC,.,TRBJ2-7,TRBV7-9,.
CASSLRGSGANVLTF,TGTGCCAGCAGCCTTAGAGGGTCTGGGGCCAACGTCCTGACTTTC,many,TRBJ2-6,TRBV12-3/TRBV12-4,.
CASSVVDARQLFSWVSTYEQYF,TGTGCCAGCAGCGTAGTTGACGCCCGGCAGCTTTTTTCTTGGGTGTCGACCTACGAGCAGTACTTC,few,TRBJ2-7,TRBV9,.
CASSYTGGHGYTF,TGCGCCAGCAGCTATACAGGGGGCCATGGCTACACCTTC,once,TRBJ1-2,TRBV5-1,TRBD1
CASSLRGAGVVKLFF,TGTGCCAGCAGCTTAAGAGGTGCAGGGGTCGTAAAACTGTTTTTT,few,TRBJ1-4,TRBV7-2,.
CASSLQAASTETQYF,TGTGCCAGCAGCTTACAGGCGGCTAGTACGGAGACCCAGTACTTC,.,TRBJ2-5,TRBV7-2,.
CSARDGGGRTYEQYF,TGCAGTGCTAGGGACGGCGGGGGGCGGACCTACGAGCAGTACTTC,few,TRBJ2-7,TRBV20-1,TRBD2
CASSSGTGRDEQYF,TGTGCCAGCAGCTCTGGGACAGGGAGGGACGAGCAGTACTTC,.,TRBJ2-7,TRBV7-9,TRBD1
CASSFSWGYNEQFF,TGTGCCAGCAGTTTTTCATGGGGCTACAATGAGCAGTTCTTC,few,TRBJ2-1,TRBV12-3/TRBV12-4,.
CASRAAGSNYGYTF,TGTGCCAGCAGGGCGGCAGGGTCTAACTATGGCTACACCTTC,.,TRBJ1-2,TRBV6-6,.
CVSSLGWGLQETQYF,TGTGTCAGCAGCTTAGGGTGGGGTCTACAAGAGACCCAGTACTTC,few,TRBJ2-5,TRBV7-7,.
CSAREPATAQHF,TGCAGTGCTAGAGAACCAGCCACGGCCCAGCATTTT,.,TRBJ1-5,TRBV20-1,.
CASSAIGGGDAGELFF,TGTGCCAGCAGCGCGATAGGGGGGGGCGACGCCGGGGAGCTGTTTTTT,few,TRBJ2-2,TRBV7-9,.
CASSLGGTEGGYTF,TGTGCCAGCAGTCTCGGGGGGACGGAGGGTGGCTACACCTTC,.,TRBJ1-2,TRBV6-6,.
CASSRGNEASGYNEQFF,TGTGCCAGCAGCCGTGGAAATGAGGCTAGCGGTTACAATGAGCAGTTCTTC,.,TRBJ2-1,TRBV3-1,TRBD2
CASSVIGQLQETQYF,TGTGCCAGCAGTGTAATCGGACAGCTCCAAGAGACCCAGTACTTC,.,TRBJ2-5,TRBV6-1,.
CASSKEGTGYSNQPQHF,TGTGCCAGCAGCAAAGAAGGAACAGGCTATAGCAATCAGCCCCAGCATTTT,.,TRBJ1-5,TRBV21-1,.
CASSPRGTQYF,TGTGCCAGCTCACCGAGGGGGACCCAGTACTTC,few,TRBJ2-5,TRBV6-2/TRBV6-3,.
CSVDGQAGGTHNEQFF,TGCAGCGTGGACGGGCAGGCGGGGGGTACACACAATGAGCAGTTCTTC,.,TRBJ2-1,TRBV29-1,TRBD2
CASSQDAGRGNEQFF,TGCGCCAGCAGCCAAGACGCGGGGCGGGGGAATGAGCAGTTCTTC,.,TRBJ2-1,TRBV4-3,TRBD2
CASSQDLVVSEQYF,TGTGCCAGCAGCCAAGACTTGGTTGTTAGCGAGCAGTACTTC,.,TRBJ2-7,TRBV3-1,.
CASSFRDSQETQYF,TGTGCCAGCAGCTTCCGGGACTCTCAAGAGACCCAGTACTTC,.,TRBJ2-5,TRBV7-9,.
CASKRDGTFYEQYF,TGTGCCAGCAAGCGTGACGGGACCTTCTACGAGCAGTACTTC,.,TRBJ2-7,TRBV7-2,.
CASTLRGVNTIYF,TGTGCCAGCACCCTTCGTGGAGTAAACACCATATATTTT,.,TRBJ1-3,TRBV5-6,.
CASKEGGTDTQYF,TGTGCCAGTAAAGAGGGGGGGACAGATACGCAGTATTTT,few,TRBJ2-3,TRBV19,.
CASGGNAYTEAFF,TGTGCCAGCGGGGGGAATGCGTACACTGAAGCTTTCTTT,.,TRBJ1-1,TRBV12-3/TRBV12-4,.
CASSLVRKWRYSTDTQYF,TGTGCCAGCAGCTTAGTACGAAAGTGGAGATATAGCACAGATACGCAGTATTTT,.,TRBJ2-3,TRBV7-7,.
CSARAIRDRVSHEQYF,TGCAGTGCTAGAGCGATCCGGGACAGGGTCTCCCACGAGCAGTACTTC,.,TRBJ2-7,TRBV20-1,TRBD1
CARAKRPHRSGQYF,TGTGCCAGGGCGAAACGGCCCCACAGGTCGGGGCAGTACTTC,few,TRBJ2-7,TRBV6-5,.
CASSPPGVAAKNIQYF,TGTGCCAGCTCACCACCGGGGGTGGCAGCCAAAAACATTCAGTACTTC,.,TRBJ2-4,TRBV18,.
CASSQEGQAEALTGELFF,TGCGCCAGCAGCCAAGAGGGTCAGGCGGAGGCCCTCACCGGGGAGCTGTTTTTT,few,TRBJ2-2,TRBV4-3,.
CASSQQGQSTEAFF,TGTGCCAGCAGCCAACAAGGACAGTCCACTGAAGCTTTCTTT,.,TRBJ1-1,TRBV14,.
CASSRDGYNEQFF,TGTGCCAGCAGCCGGGACGGTTACAATGAGCAGTTCTTC,many,TRBJ2-1,TRBV11-2,.
CSGGSDYGYTF,TGCAGTGGAGGGAGCGACTATGGCTACACCTTC,few,TRBJ1-2,TRBV20-1,.
CASSLTSGGSDTQYF,TGTGCCAGCAGTCTGACTAGCGGAGGGAGTGATACGCAGTATTTT,many,TRBJ2-3,TRBV28,TRBD2
CASSLAGAEAFF,TGTGCCAGCAGCTTAGCAGGGGCTGAAGCTTTCTTT,few,TRBJ1-1,TRBV7-2,.